The rows below give T cell receptor beta chains drawn from one sample of a study of beta chain features in type 1 diabetes. TCRdb's copy holds only in-frame clones and misses some; the assay was immunoSEQ multiplex PCR. The repertoire holds some 350,000 clones, around an eighth seen once, with roughly 0.015% in the top ten. The sequenced material came from naive CD4+ T cells from blood. The receptors stem from a woman under 30 with type 1 diabetes. Each CDR3 is given with its conserved first and last residue. D genes are given only for firm matches. Rows may omit the clone size; those that give it use once, few, many or a size class.

D gene | clone size | J gene | V gene | CDR3 DNA | CDR3 protein
NA | NA | TRBJ2-3 | TRBV5-1 | TGCGCCAGCAGCTCCCACACAGGGATTGAAACAGATACGCAGTATTTT | CASSSHTGIETDTQYF
NA | few | TRBJ2-1 | TRBV29-1 | TGCAGCGTTGAGAAGCGTAGCTCCTACAATGAGCAGTTCTTC | CSVEKRSSYNEQFF
NA | few | TRBJ2-5 | TRBV7-9 | TGTGCCAGCAGCTCTGTAAACCAAGAGACCCAGTACTTC | CASSSVNQETQYF
NA | few | TRBJ2-2 | TRBV5-1 | TGCGCCAGCAGCTCGGACCCAACCAGGGGATGGGCCGGGGAGCTGTTTTTT | CASSSDPTRGWAGELFF
NA | NA | TRBJ2-1 | TRBV6-5 | TGTGCCAGCAAGGGCCACCGGGAAGAGCAGTTCTTC | CASKGHREEQFF
NA | few | TRBJ1-2 | TRBV7-2 | TGTGCCAGCAGCTTAGGCGGAAGCTATGGCTACACCTTC | CASSLGGSYGYTF
NA | few | TRBJ2-5 | TRBV6-5 | TGTGCCAGCAGTTTGGGGGGAACGAGGGAGACCCAGTACTTC | CASSLGGTRETQYF
NA | NA | TRBJ2-3 | TRBV5-1 | TGCGCCAGCAGCTTGAGTGCAGGGATCGGTGGAACAGATACGCAGTATTTT | CASSLSAGIGGTDTQYF
NA | NA | TRBJ1-2 | TRBV7-2 | TGTGCCAGCAGCTTATTCGTCGGGGCAGGGGAGAGGGGCTACACCTTC | CASSLFVGAGERGYTF
TRBD1 | NA | TRBJ1-2 | TRBV19 | TGTGCCAGTAACACCCTCGGCGGACAGGGGGTAAAAGGCTACACCTTC | CASNTLGGQGVKGYTF
TRBD1 | NA | TRBJ2-5 | TRBV7-2 | TGTGCCAGCAGCTTAGTAGGGACAGGGTACCCGGAGACCCAGTACTTC | CASSLVGTGYPETQYF
TRBD2 | few | TRBJ2-5 | TRBV19 | TGTGCCAGTAGTCCGACTAGCGGGAGGGAGCGAGAGACCCAGTACTTC | CASSPTSGRERETQYF
NA | NA | TRBJ2-7 | TRBV7-2 | TGTGCCAGCAGCCCAATGGCTCAGATAAGCTCCTACGAGCAGTACTTC | CASSPMAQISSYEQYF
NA | few | TRBJ1-1 | TRBV6-6 | TGTGCCAGCGGGGCTCTTATGAACACTGAAGCTTTCTTT | CASGALMNTEAFF
NA | NA | TRBJ2-5 | TRBV30 | TGTGCCTGGAGTCCCCGGTTAAGAGAGACCCAGTACTTC | CAWSPRLRETQYF
NA | few | TRBJ1-5 | TRBV27 | TGTGCCAGCAGTCGGGGGGCTCGGCGCAATCAGCCCCAGCATTTT | CASSRGARRNQPQHF
NA | few | TRBJ2-5 | TRBV4-1 | TGCGCCAGCAGCCTCGGACTACTCCAAGAGACCCAGTACTTC | CASSLGLLQETQYF
NA | NA | TRBJ2-7 | TRBV28 | TGTGCCAGCAGTTTAGGGGCTCCTCCCGAGCAGTACTTC | CASSLGAPPEQYF
TRBD2 | NA | TRBJ2-1 | TRBV4-1 | TGCGCCAGCAGCCAAGGGTGGACTAGCGGGGGAAACTACAATGAGCAGTTCTTC | CASSQGWTSGGNYNEQFF
TRBD1 | few | TRBJ1-2 | TRBV25-1 | TGTGCCAGCAGTGAATGGACAGGCTATGGCTACACCTTC | CASSEWTGYGYTF
NA | NA | TRBJ2-1 | TRBV29-1 | TGCAGCGTTGCTCTCCGGGGTCCTAACGATGAGCAGTTCTTC | CSVALRGPNDEQFF
TRBD2 | NA | TRBJ2-1 | TRBV30 | TGTGCCTGGGGGCGGGAACTAGCGGGAAGGAATGAGCAGTTCTTC | CAWGRELAGRNEQFF
NA | few | TRBJ2-1 | TRBV29-1 | TGCAGCGTTTACGGGAGTGGCTCCTACAATGAGCAGTTCTTC | CSVYGSGSYNEQFF
NA | few | TRBJ1-2 | TRBV5-1 | TGCGCCAGCACCCAAGGGGCCAGCAACTATGGCTACACCTTC | CASTQGASNYGYTF
NA | NA | TRBJ1-5 | TRBV28 | TGTGCCAGCTCCCCCTTCCTTAGCAATCAGCCCCAGCATTTT | CASSPFLSNQPQHF
TRBD2 | NA | TRBJ2-5 | TRBV19 | TGTGCCAGTAGTGGGGGAGGGTTAGCGGAGACCCAGTACTTC | CASSGGGLAETQYF
NA | NA | TRBJ2-1 | TRBV9 | TGTGCCAGCAGCGTTGGTCAGGGTTTTGTCAATGAGCAGTTCTTC | CASSVGQGFVNEQFF
NA | NA | TRBJ2-1 | TRBV7-2 | TGTGCCAGCGGGCTTTCAGAGCAGTTCTTC | CASGLSEQFF
NA | few | TRBJ2-5 | TRBV7-8 | TGTGCCAGCAGCTTAGGAAGTGGAGTAGCCGGGACCCAGTACTTC | CASSLGSGVAGTQYF
TRBD1 | NA | TRBJ1-2 | TRBV28 | TGTGCCAGCAGTGGGGGACAGACCTATGGCTACACCTTC | CASSGGQTYGYTF
TRBD1 | NA | TRBJ1-1 | TRBV6-6 | TGTGCCAGCAGTTATCCGGGACAGCAGAACACTGAAGCTTTCTTT | CASSYPGQQNTEAFF
TRBD2 | NA | TRBJ2-2 | TRBV7-7 | TGTGCCAGCAGCTTAGTGGACGGGAGGGCCTCCGGGGAGCTGTTTTTT | CASSLVDGRASGELFF
TRBD2 | many | TRBJ2-5 | TRBV29-1 | TGCAGCGCGACCGGGACTAGCGGGACTGGGACCCAGTACTTC | CSATGTSGTGTQYF
NA | few | TRBJ2-3 | TRBV18 | TGTGCCAGCTCACCCCGTGGGGGGTCCACAGATACGCAGTATTTT | CASSPRGGSTDTQYF
TRBD2 | NA | TRBJ2-1 | TRBV6-6 | TGTGCCAGCACCGGGACTAGGTCTTACAATGAGCAGTTCTTC | CASTGTRSYNEQFF
TRBD2 | NA | TRBJ2-5 | TRBV9 | TGTGCCAGCACTCCCGGCGGGAGCCCCACACAAGAGACCCAGTACTTC | CASTPGGSPTQETQYF
NA | few | TRBJ1-1 | TRBV14 | TGTGCCAGCAGCCAAGGGGGAAGGGGTACTGAAGCTTTCTTT | CASSQGGRGTEAFF
NA | NA | TRBJ2-7 | TRBV5-1 | TGCGCCAGCAGCTTGACCCCGGGAGCCTACGAGCAGTACTTC | CASSLTPGAYEQYF
NA | NA | TRBJ2-5 | TRBV18 | TGTGCCAGCTCACCAGGGGCGACAGGCGGTCAAGAGACCCAGTACTTC | CASSPGATGGQETQYF
NA | NA | TRBJ2-2 | TRBV18 | TGTGCCAGCTCACTCGGACAGATAAACACCGGGGAGCTGTTTTTT | CASSLGQINTGELFF
NA | NA | TRBJ2-1 | TRBV11-3 | TGTGCCAGCAGCTTAGTTGGGGGCTTATCCTACAATGAGCAGTTCTTC | CASSLVGGLSYNEQFF
NA | NA | TRBJ2-1 | TRBV6-5 | TGTGCCAGGAGTTCAGGGGTCCGTATCAATGAGCAGTTCTTC | CARSSGVRINEQFF
TRBD1 | NA | TRBJ2-7 | TRBV19 | TGTGCCAGTACCGAGGGGGCCTCAAGTAAGCAGTACTTC | CASTEGASSKQYF
TRBD2 | NA | TRBJ2-3 | TRBV5-1 | TGCGCCAGCAGCTTGACTAGCGGGAGCACAGATACGCAGTATTTT | CASSLTSGSTDTQYF
TRBD1 | NA | TRBJ2-2 | TRBV2 | TGTGCCAGCAGCGTACAGGGGGTAAAATCCACCGGGGAGCTGTTTTTT | CASSVQGVKSTGELFF
NA | NA | TRBJ2-7 | TRBV5-1 | TGCGCCAGCAGCTCCGACAGGCCCTGGTACGAGCAGTACTTC | CASSSDRPWYEQYF
NA | NA | TRBJ2-5 | TRBV14 | TGTGCCAGCAGCCAATTTACACTCTCTACTAGAGAGACCCAGTACTTC | CASSQFTLSTRETQYF
TRBD1 | NA | TRBJ2-4 | TRBV5-1 | TGCGCCAGCAGCTTGGAGGAGACAGGGCCAAACATTCAGTACTTC | CASSLEETGPNIQYF
TRBD1 | NA | TRBJ2-5 | TRBV2 | TGTGCCAGCATGCGTCGACAGGGGGATGAGACCCAGTACTTC | CASMRRQGDETQYF
TRBD1 | NA | TRBJ1-5 | TRBV28 | TGTGCCAGCAGCGCCAGACAGGGACTTAGCAATCAGCCCCAGCATTTT | CASSARQGLSNQPQHF
TRBD1 | NA | TRBJ2-7 | TRBV9 | TGTGCCAGCAGCGGCAGGACAGGGACTTACGAGCAGTACTTC | CASSGRTGTYEQYF